These 25 T cell receptor beta chains came from one sample sequenced in a study of blood T cells in healthy people across ages. Together with a sample-barcoded 5' primer, a J-beta primer mix was included in a second PCR lasting about 6 to 11 cycles. A single record per CDR3 protein comes from TCRdb applying MiXCR to the 5' RACE reads. The sample includes fewer than 800,000 distinct CDR3 sequences, roughly 32% seen only once; the top ten take 15%. Specimen: blood. These receptor sequences come from a woman at least 80 years old in good health.

The chain uses TRBV5-1 and TRBJ2-3, with D uncertain. Germline assignment: CDR1 SGHRS and CDR2 YFSETQ. The CDR3 loop spans 13 amino acids. Trimming took 5 bases from V and 5 from J, leaving 12 bases between them. The CDR3 loop reads CASRSARRDTQYF. The CDR3 DNA reads TGCGCCAGCAGGTCTGCCCGGAGAGATACGCAGTATTTT. Full variable domain (remainder filled in from reference TRBV5-1 and TRBJ2-3): KAGVTQTPRYLIKTRGQQVTLSCSPISGHRSVSWYQQTPGQGLQFLFEYFSETQRNKGNFPGRFSGRQFSNSRSEMNVSTLELGDSALYLCASRSARRDTQYFGPGTRLTVL.

In regard to this clonotype: The conserved closing phenylalanine or tryptophan is absent in this CDR3, likely reflecting a read error. The chain carries TRBV5-1 and TRBJ2-3; no clear D gene. V lost 3 bases and J 4 bases, leaving 9 bases between the germline ends. CDR1 and CDR2 from the germline V gene are SGHRS and YFSETQ. This CDR3 region has 13 residues. CDR3: CASSSGPADTQYS. The CDR3 region has the DNA TGCGCCAGCAGCTCCGGACCCGCAGATACGCAGTATTCT.

The rearrangement links TRBV20-1 to TRBJ2-7, with no clear D. Germline CDR1 DFQATT, CDR2 SNEGSKA (reference sequence). This CDR3 has 15 residues. Trimming removed 0 bases at V and 3 bases at J, with 15 bases between. CDR3 coding DNA: TGCAGTGCTAGAGATCAAGGTGGAACGGGCTACGAGCAGTACTTC. It is translated as CSARDQGGTGYEQYF.

This chain connects TRBV7-9 to TRBJ2-1, with D hard to call. Trimming removed 3 bases at V and 7 bases at J, with 7 bases between. The germline gives CDR1 SEHNR, CDR2 FQNEAQ (reference sequence). CDR3 length equals 12 residues. For the CDR3, the DNA is TGTGCCAGCAGCTTCCCTTCTAATGAGCAGTTCTTC. Protein product: CASSFPSNEQFF.

This clonotype was observed many times. This chain links TRBV7-2 with TRBJ2-3; D may be TRBD2 (6 bases). The germline V and J ends were trimmed by 5 bases and 1 base, with 13 bases remaining between them. CDR3 size: 15 residues. Germline V gives CDR1 SGHTA, CDR2 FQGNSA. The chain's CDR3 is CASSAGLPGTDTQYF. CDR3 bases: TGTGCCAGCAGCGCCGGACTACCGGGCACAGATACGCAGTATTTT. Full variable domain (outside the CDR3, taken from reference TRBV7-2 and TRBJ2-3): GAGVSQSPSNKVTEKGKDVELRCDPISGHTALYWYRQSLGQGLEFLIYFQGNSAPDKSGLPSDRFSAERTGGSVSTLTIQRTQQEDSAVYLCASSAGLPGTDTQYFGPGTRLTVL.

With regard to this clonotype: Just one base apart from a much larger clone, this may be a read error. No conserved phenylalanine or tryptophan ends this CDR3, so it is likely a read error. The chain is built from TRBV29-1 and TRBJ1-1; D is ambiguous. Trimming took off 4 bases at V and 4 bases at J, with 10 bases between the two ends. The germline CDR1 and CDR2 sequences are SQVTM and ANQGSEA. The CDR3 covers 12 residues. The DNA for the CDR3 is TGCAGCGTTGGGGGATTTGGCACTGAAGCTTTCTGT. It yields the protein CSVGGFGTEAFC.

This clonotype was seen only a few times. A single base separates this from a much larger clone, so it may be a read error. The gene calls are TRBV7-9 and TRBJ1-2; TRBD1 matches 9 bases. The V gene end was trimmed by 5 bases and the J gene end by 10 bases; junction bases not matched to a gene: 11. Germline CDR1 is SEHNR and CDR2 is FQNEAQ (reference sequence). The CDR3 consists of 14 residues. Written as DNA, the CDR3 is TGTGCCAGCAGCACCGTACAGGGGGCAAATGCCTACACCTTC. Translated: CASSTVQGANAYTF.

The sample holds a few counts of this clonotype. The chain recombines TRBV5-1 with TRBJ1-2, with a possible D match to TRBD1 (5 bases). CDR3 size: 14 residues. The germline CDR1 and CDR2 sequences are SGHRS and YFSETQ. Trimming shortened V by 7 bases and J by 4 bases, and 17 bases separated the two germline ends. The CDR3 loop is CASRKGQGSYGYTF. The DNA for the CDR3 is TGCGCCAGCCGAAAAGGGCAGGGCTCCTATGGCTACACCTTC.

This clonotype was seen repeatedly, ten times or more. The chain is built from TRBV20-1 and TRBJ2-7; D is ambiguous. Germline CDR1 DFQATT, CDR2 SNEGSKA (reference sequence). V dropped 2 bases and J dropped 6 bases, with 8 bases sitting between them. This CDR3 has 11 residues. In nucleotides, the CDR3 is TGCAGTGCTAGAAGGGCTAGCGAGCAGTACTTC. Translation gives CSARRASEQYF.

The chain recombines TRBV27 with TRBJ1-2, with D unresolved. Germline V gives CDR1 MNHEY, CDR2 SMNVEV (reference sequence). Deletions cut 5 bases from V and 4 bases from J, with 8 bases between. The CDR3 is 12 amino acids. The CDR3 sequence is CASSLRVYGYTF. Written as DNA, the CDR3 is TGTGCCAGCAGTCTCCGTGTCTATGGCTACACCTTC.

This clonotype appeared many times. The chain carries TRBV7-3 and TRBJ1-2; 9 bases are shared with TRBD1. In germline, CDR1 is SGHTA, CDR2 FQGTGA. This CDR3 has 15 amino acids. Trimming at V came to 3 bases and at J to 4 bases, leaving 6 bases not matched to a gene. CDR3 amino acids: CASSFTGGSGYGYTF. The CDR3, as DNA: TGTGCCAGCAGCTTCACAGGGGGCTCGGGCTATGGCTACACCTTC.

Concerning this clonotype itself: This may come from a read error, since a much larger clone is one base off. The chain carries TRBV6-2 or TRBV6-3 and TRBJ1-1; TRBD1 might be the D (5 bases). The CDR3 is made up of 13 amino acids. V dropped 10 bases and J dropped 9 bases, with 21 bases sitting between them. Germline V gives CDR1 MNHEY, CDR2 SVGEGT. The CDR3 region is CAITLVRDAKAFF. CDR3 coding DNA: TGTGCCATCACTTTGGTGAGGGACGCTAAAGCTTTCTTT.

The chain links TRBV6-1 to TRBJ2-7; 7 positions match TRBD1. Germline V gives CDR1 MNHNS, CDR2 SASEGT. Trimming took 7 bases from V and 4 from J; bases not matched to a gene: 13. The CDR3 runs 15 residues. CDR3 bases: TGTGCCAGCAAAATAGACAGGGCCAAGGGGTACGAGCAGTACTTC. It codes for CASKIDRAKGYEQYF.

Details on this clonotype: This sequence may be a read error, since a much larger clone differs from it by one base. The rearrangement joins TRBV6-5 to TRBJ2-5; 7 nucleotides line up with TRBD2. The CDR3 is 14 amino acids. The ends lost 11 bases at V and 1 base at J; junction bases unmatched: 10. Germline CDR1 MNHEY, CDR2 SVGAGI. CDR3 bases: TGTGCCGGCCGCCGGGGAGGGACCCAAGAGACCCAGTACTTC. This gives the protein CAGRRGGTQETQYF.

The V call is TRBV2, the J call TRBJ2-7; D remains unclear. CDR3 size: 14 residues. Germline assignment: CDR1 SNHLY and CDR2 FYNNEI. V lost 0 bases and J lost 7, with 13 bases in between. CDR3 coding DNA: TGTGCCAGCAGTGAAGCGAGGCAGTTTGGAGAGCAGTACTTC. It encodes CASSEARQFGEQYF.

This clonotype was observed a handful of times. This rearrangement joins TRBV12-3 or TRBV12-4 to TRBJ2-2; D not resolved. The length of the CDR3 is 14 residues. Trimming pared 7 bases from V and 1 base from J, leaving 10 bases between. CDR3 in amino acids: CASILGRNTGELFF. The CDR3 DNA is TGTGCCAGCATCCTAGGACGGAACACCGGGGAGCTGTTTTTT.

As regards this clonotype: This may be a read error: a much more frequent sequence differs by one nucleotide. The chain is built from TRBV18 and TRBJ1-2, with TRBD1 identical over 7 bases. This CDR3 is built from 16 residues. The germline V gene encodes CDR1 KGHSH and CDR2 LQKENI. CDR3 bases: TGTGCCGGCTCACCAAAACTTAGACAGGGTGCCAATGGCTACACCTTC. Translation: CAGSPKLRQGANGYTF.

The chain carries TRBV29-1 and TRBJ1-2; tentative D call: TRBD1 (6 bases). Germline V gene data show CDR1 as SQVTM and CDR2 as ANQGSEA. V lost 7 bases, J lost 7 bases, and 22 bases lay in between. The CDR3 runs to 14 residues. The CDR3 is CSASSTRGEGGYTF. DNA for the CDR3: TGCAGCGCCTCCAGCACCAGGGGCGAGGGTGGCTACACCTTC.

This clonotype was picked up a small number of times. The genes are TRBV18 and TRBJ1-6; maybe TRBD1 (6 bases). V was shortened by 6 bases and J by 10 bases, with 16 bases between the two germline ends. The CDR3 spans 14 residues. In germline, CDR1 is KGHSH, CDR2 LQKENI. The CDR3 nucleotides read TGTGCCAGCTCGGAAGGCAGGGGTAAATCACCCCTCCACTTT. Protein product: CASSEGRGKSPLHF. The variable domain in full, with the rest retrieved from reference TRBV18 and TRBJ1-6, is NAGVMQNPRHLVRRRGQEARLRCSPMKGHSHVYWYRQLPEEGLKFMVYLQKENIIDESGMPKERFSAEFPKEGPSILRIQQVVRGDSAAYFCASSEGRGKSPLHFGNGTRLTVT.

The rearrangement joins TRBV6-5 to TRBJ1-1; TRBD1 matches at 7 bases. The CDR3 spans 15 residues. CDR1 MNHEY and CDR2 SVGAGI come from the germline V gene. The J segment lost 5 bases and the V segment lost 2 bases, leaving 8 bases of the junction unmatched. The CDR3 DNA reads TGTGCCAGCAGTTACCTGGCAGGGGGGAATACTGAAGCTTTCTTT. This encodes CASSYLAGGNTEAFF.

There are many counts of this clonotype. The rearrangement links TRBV7-2 to TRBJ2-5; a weak D match, TRBD1 (6 bases). The V gene's germline CDR1 is SGHTA and CDR2 FQGNSA. The CDR3 length is 13 residues. V gave up 3 bases and J gave up 3 bases, with 8 bases separating them. CDR3 region: CASSFTGKETQYF. For the CDR3, the DNA is TGTGCCAGCAGCTTCACAGGGAAAGAGACCCAGTACTTC.

This clonotype was recorded at least ten times. The chain uses TRBV9 and TRBJ2-1; the match to TRBD2 covers 15 bases. Germline trimming cut 3 bases from V and 3 bases from J; bases unmatched to any gene: 7. Germline V gene sequence: CDR1 SGDLS, CDR2 YYNGEE. The CDR3 extends over 18 amino acids. This chain's CDR3 is CASSAAGTSGGHYNEQFF. The CDR3 DNA is TGTGCCAGCAGCGCCGCCGGGACTAGCGGGGGGCACTACAATGAGCAGTTCTTC.

About this clonotype: A junction end diverges from the germline sequence, so it may reflect a read error. The rearrangement uses TRBV5-1 and TRBJ2-6; maybe TRBD1 (6 bases). The germline gives CDR1 SGHRS, CDR2 YFSETQ. The CDR3 loop spans 15 amino acids. The CDR3 spells CATSYRVPGANVLTF. DNA of the CDR3: TGCGCCACCAGCTACAGGGTGCCTGGGGCCAACGTCCTGACTTTC.

The chain employs TRBV13 and TRBJ1-2; D is uncertain. Germline V gene sequence: CDR1 PRHDT, CDR2 FYEKMQ (reference sequence). This CDR3 is built from 15 residues. V was trimmed by 4 bases and J by 6 bases, leaving 18 bases between them. CDR3 in DNA: TGTGCCAGCAGCTCCCCTTGGGAGGGAAGGGATGGCTACACCTTC. It encodes CASSSPWEGRDGYTF.

This clonotype was found a few times. V and J are TRBV13 and TRBJ2-7, with D possibly called TRBD1 or TRBD2 (5 bases each). Trimming took 4 bases from V and 1 from J, leaving 11 bases between them. The CDR3 spans 14 residues. Germline CDR1 is PRHDT and CDR2 is FYEKMQ (reference sequence). The CDR3 DNA sequence: TGTGCCAGCAGCTCAGGGACCTCTTCCTACGAGCAGTACTTC. It yields the protein CASSSGTSSYEQYF.